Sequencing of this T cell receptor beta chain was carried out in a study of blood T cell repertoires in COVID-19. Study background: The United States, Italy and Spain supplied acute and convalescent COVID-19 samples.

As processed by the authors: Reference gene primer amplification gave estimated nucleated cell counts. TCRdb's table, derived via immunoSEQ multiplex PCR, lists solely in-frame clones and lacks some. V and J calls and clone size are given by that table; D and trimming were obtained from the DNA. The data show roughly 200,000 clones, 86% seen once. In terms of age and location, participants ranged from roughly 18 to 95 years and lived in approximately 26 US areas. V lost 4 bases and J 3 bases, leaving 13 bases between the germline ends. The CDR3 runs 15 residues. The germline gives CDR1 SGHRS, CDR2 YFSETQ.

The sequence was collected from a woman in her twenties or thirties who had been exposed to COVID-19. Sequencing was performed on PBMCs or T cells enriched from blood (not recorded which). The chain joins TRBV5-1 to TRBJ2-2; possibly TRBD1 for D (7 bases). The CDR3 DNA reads TGCGCCAGCAGCGGGGGGACAGACTACACCGGGGAGCTGTTTTTT. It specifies CASSGGTDYTGELFF.